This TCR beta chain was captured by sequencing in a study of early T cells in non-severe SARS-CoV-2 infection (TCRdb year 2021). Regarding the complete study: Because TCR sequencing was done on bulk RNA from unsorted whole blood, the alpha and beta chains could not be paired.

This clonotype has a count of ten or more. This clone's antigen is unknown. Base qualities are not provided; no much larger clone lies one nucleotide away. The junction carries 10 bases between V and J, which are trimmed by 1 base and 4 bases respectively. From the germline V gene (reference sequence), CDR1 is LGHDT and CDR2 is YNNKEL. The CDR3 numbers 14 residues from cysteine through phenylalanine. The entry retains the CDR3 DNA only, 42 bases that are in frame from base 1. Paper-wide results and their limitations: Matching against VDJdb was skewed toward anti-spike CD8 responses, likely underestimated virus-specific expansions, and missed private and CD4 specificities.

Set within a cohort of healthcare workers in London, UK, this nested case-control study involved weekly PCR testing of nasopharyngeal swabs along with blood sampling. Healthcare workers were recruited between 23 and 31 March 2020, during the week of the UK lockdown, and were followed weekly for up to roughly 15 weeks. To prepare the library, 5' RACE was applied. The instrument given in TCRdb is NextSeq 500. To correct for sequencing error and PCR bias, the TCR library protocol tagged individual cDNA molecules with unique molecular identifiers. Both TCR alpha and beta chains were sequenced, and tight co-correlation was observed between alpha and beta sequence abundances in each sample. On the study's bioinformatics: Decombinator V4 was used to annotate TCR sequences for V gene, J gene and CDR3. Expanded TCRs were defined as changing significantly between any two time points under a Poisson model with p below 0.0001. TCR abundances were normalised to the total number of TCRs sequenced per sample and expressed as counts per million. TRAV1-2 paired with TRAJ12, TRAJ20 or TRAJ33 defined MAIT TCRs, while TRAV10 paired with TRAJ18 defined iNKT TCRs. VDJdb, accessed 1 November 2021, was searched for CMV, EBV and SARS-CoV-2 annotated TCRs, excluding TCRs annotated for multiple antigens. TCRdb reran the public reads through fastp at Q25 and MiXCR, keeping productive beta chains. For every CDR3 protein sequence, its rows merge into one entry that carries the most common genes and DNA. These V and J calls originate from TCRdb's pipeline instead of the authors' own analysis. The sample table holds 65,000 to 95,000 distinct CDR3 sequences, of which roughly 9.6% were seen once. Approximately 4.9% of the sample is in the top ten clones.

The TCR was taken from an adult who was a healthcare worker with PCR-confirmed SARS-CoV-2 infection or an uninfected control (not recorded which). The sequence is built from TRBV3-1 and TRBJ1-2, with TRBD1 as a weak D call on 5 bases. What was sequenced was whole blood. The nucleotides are TGTGCCAGCAGCCAAGCAAGGGGCAGCTATGGCTACACCTTC. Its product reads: CASSQARGSYGYTF.